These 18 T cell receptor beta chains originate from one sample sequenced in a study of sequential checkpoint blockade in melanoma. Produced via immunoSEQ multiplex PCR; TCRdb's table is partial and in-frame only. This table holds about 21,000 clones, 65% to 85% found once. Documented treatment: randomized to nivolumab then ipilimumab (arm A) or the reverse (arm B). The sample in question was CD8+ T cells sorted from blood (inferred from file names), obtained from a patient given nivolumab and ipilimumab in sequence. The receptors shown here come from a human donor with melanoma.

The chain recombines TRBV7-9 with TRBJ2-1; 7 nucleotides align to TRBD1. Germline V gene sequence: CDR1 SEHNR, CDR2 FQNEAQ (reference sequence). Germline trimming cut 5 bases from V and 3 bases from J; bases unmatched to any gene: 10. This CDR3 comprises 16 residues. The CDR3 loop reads CASSPPPGTVYNEQFF. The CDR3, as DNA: TGTGCCAGCAGCCCCCCCCCTGGGACAGTCTACAATGAGCAGTTCTTC.

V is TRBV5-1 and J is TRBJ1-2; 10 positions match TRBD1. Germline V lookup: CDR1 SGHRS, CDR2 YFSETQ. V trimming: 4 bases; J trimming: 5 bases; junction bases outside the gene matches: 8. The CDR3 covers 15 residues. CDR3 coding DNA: TGCGCCAGCAGCCCGCTGACAGGGGGCTCGTATGGCTACACCTTC. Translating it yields CASSPLTGGSYGYTF.

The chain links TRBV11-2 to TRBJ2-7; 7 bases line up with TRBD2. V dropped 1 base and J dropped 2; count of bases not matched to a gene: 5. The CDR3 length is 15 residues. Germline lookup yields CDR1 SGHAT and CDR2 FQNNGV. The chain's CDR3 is CASSLVAGLPYEQYF. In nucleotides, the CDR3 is TGTGCCAGCAGCTTAGTAGCGGGCCTTCCCTACGAGCAGTACTTC. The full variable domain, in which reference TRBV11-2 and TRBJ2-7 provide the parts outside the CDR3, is EAGVAQSPRYKIIEKRQSVAFWCNPISGHATLYWYQQILGQGPKLLIQFQNNGVVDDSQLPKDRFSAERLKGVDSTLKIQPAKLEDSAVYLCASSLVAGLPYEQYFGPGTRLTVT.

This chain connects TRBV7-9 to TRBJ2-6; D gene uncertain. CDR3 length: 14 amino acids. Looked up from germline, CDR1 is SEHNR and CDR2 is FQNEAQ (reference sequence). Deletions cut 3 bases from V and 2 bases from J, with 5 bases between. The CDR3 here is CASSFATGANVLTF. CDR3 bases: TGTGCCAGCAGCTTTGCTACTGGGGCCAACGTCCTGACTTTC.

CDR3 DNA sequence: TGTGCCAGCAGCTTAGCAGGGGCCACCGGGGAGCTGTTTTTT. Its protein product is CASSLAGATGELFF. The V call is TRBV13, the J call TRBJ2-2; perhaps TRBD1 as D (6 bases). The CDR3 extends over 14 amino acids. Trimming removed 1 base at V and 4 bases at J, with 7 bases between. Germline V lookup: CDR1 PRHDT, CDR2 FYEKMQ (reference sequence). The complete variable domain, with remaining parts taken from reference TRBV13 and TRBJ2-2, reads AAGVIQSPRHLIKEKRETATLKCYPIPRHDTVYWYQQGPGQDPQFLISFYEKMQSDKGSIPDRFSAQQFSDYHSELNMSSLELGDSALYFCASSLAGATGELFFGEGSRLTVL.

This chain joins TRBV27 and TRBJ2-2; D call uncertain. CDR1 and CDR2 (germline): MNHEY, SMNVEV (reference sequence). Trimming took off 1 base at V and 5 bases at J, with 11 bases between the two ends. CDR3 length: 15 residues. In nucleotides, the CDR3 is TGTGCCAGCAGTTTATATGGGCCGCGAACCGGGGAGCTGTTTTTT. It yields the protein CASSLYGPRTGELFF.

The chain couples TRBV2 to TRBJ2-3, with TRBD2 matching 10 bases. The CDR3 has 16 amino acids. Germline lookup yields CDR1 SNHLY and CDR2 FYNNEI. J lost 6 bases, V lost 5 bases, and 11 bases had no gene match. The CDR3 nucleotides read TGTGCCAGCAGTTACCTCATAGCGGGAGGAGTGGATACGCAGTATTTT. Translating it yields CASSYLIAGGVDTQYF.

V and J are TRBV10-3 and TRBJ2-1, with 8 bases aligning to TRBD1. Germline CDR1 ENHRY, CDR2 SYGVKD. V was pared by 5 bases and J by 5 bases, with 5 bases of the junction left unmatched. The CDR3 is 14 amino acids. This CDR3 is CAISRTGTDNEQFF. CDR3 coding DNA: TGTGCCATCAGTAGGACAGGGACAGACAATGAGCAGTTCTTC.

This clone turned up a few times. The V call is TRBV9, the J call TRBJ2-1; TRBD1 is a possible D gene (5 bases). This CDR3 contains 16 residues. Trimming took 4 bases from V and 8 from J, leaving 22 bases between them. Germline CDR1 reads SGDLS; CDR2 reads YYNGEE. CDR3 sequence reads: CASSPNQGTLFDEQFF. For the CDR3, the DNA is TGTGCCAGCAGCCCTAACCAGGGTACCCTCTTCGATGAGCAGTTCTTC. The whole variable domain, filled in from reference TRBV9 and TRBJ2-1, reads DSGVTQTPKHLITATGQRVTLRCSPRSGDLSVYWYQQSLDQGLQFLIQYYNGEERAKGNILERFSAQQFPDLHSELNLSSLELGDSALYFCASSPNQGTLFDEQFFGPGTRLTVL.

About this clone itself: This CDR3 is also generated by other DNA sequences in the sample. The CDR3 spells CASSLLVSSYEQYF. The CDR3 region has the DNA TGTGCCAGCAGCTTATTGGTGAGCTCCTACGAGCAGTACTTC. The V and J genes are TRBV7-6 and TRBJ2-7; the D is unclear. The length of the CDR3 is 14 residues. The V and J ends lost 2 bases and 0 bases respectively, with 8 bases between them. Per the germline V gene, CDR1 is SGHVS and CDR2 is FNYEAQ.

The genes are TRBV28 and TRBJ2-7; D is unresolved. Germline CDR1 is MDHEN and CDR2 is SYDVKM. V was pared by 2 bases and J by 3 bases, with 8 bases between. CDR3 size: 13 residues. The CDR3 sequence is CASSLQDYYEQYF. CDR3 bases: TGTGCCAGCAGTTTACAGGATTACTACGAGCAGTACTTC.

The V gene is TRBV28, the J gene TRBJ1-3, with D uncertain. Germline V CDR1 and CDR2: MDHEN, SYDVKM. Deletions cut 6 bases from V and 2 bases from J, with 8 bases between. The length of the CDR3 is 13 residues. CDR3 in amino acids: CASRLSTGNTIYF. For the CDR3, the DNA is TGTGCCAGCAGGCTAAGCACTGGAAACACCATATATTTT.

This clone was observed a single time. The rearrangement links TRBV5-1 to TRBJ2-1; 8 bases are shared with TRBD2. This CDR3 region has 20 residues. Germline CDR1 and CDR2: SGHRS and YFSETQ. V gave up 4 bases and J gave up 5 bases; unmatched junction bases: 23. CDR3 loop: CASSPPGGGPRVRLHNEQFF. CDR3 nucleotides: TGCGCCAGCAGCCCCCCCGGCGGGGGGCCCAGGGTTAGACTCCACAATGAGCAGTTCTTC. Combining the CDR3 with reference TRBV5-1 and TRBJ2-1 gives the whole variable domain KAGVTQTPRYLIKTRGQQVTLSCSPISGHRSVSWYQQTPGQGLQFLFEYFSETQRNKGNFPGRFSGRQFSNSRSEMNVSTLELGDSALYLCASSPPGGGPRVRLHNEQFFGPGTRLTVL.

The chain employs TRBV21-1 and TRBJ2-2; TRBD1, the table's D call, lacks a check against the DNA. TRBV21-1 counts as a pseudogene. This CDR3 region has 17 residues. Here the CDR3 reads CASSKGTGSFDTGELFF. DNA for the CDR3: TGTGCCAGCAGCAAAGGGACAGGGAGTTTTGACACCGGGGAGCTGTTTTTT.

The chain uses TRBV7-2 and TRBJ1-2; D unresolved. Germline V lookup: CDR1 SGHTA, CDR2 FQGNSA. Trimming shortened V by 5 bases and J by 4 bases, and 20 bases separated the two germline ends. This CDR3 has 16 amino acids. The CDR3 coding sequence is TGTGCCAGCAGCATCTTCCAGGCAGGCGCCGTCTATGGCTACACCTTC. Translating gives CASSIFQAGAVYGYTF.

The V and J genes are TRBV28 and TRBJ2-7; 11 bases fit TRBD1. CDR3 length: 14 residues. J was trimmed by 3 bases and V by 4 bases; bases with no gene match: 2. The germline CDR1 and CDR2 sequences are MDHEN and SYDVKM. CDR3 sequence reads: CASSSGTGGYEQYF. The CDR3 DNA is TGTGCCAGCAGTTCCGGGACAGGGGGCTACGAGCAGTACTTC. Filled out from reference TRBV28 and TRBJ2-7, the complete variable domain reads DVKVTQSSRYLVKRTGEKVFLECVQDMDHENMFWYRQDPGLGLRLIYFSYDVKMKEKGDIPEGYSVSREKKERFSLILESASTNQTSMYLCASSSGTGGYEQYFGPGTRLTVT.

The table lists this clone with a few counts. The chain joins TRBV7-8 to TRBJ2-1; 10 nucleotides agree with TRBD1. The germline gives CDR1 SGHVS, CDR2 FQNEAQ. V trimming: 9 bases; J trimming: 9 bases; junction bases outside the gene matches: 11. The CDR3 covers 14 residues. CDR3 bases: TGTGCCAGTATGAGCGGGACAGGGGTTGTTGAGCAGTTCTTC. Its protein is CASMSGTGVVEQFF.

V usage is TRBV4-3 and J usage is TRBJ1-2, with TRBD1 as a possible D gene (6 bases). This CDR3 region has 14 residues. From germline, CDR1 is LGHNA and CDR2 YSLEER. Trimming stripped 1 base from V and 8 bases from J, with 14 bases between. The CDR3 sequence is CASSQVGDRNGYTF. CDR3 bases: TGCGCCAGCAGCCAAGTTGGTGACAGGAACGGCTACACCTTC.